Presented here are 10 T cell receptor beta chains from one specimen sequenced in a study of cytomegalovirus exposure and HLA in healthy donors. PCR amplification relied on 60 Vbeta primers (plus 13 Jbeta primers). TCRdb keeps only in-frame clones here, not all; method: immunoSEQ multiplex PCR. This sample has about 130,000 clones; 81% occur once, and the top ten carry over 4.5%. The sequenced material came from PBMCs. Receptors were obtained from a woman aged 40 to 50 in good health and CMV-seropositive.

The chain joins TRBV11-3 to TRBJ2-3; 11 bases line up with TRBD2. This CDR3 is 17 amino acids long. The germline V gene has CDR1 SGHNT and CDR2 YENEEA. V was clipped by 1 base and J by 0 bases; unmatched bases: 3. CDR3 sequence reads: CASSLASGRSSTDTQYF. DNA for the CDR3: TGTGCCAGCAGCTTAGCTAGCGGGAGGTCTAGCACAGATACGCAGTATTTT.

The J gene is TRBJ2-2, the V gene TRBV30; D gene ambiguous. Germline values: CDR1 GTSNPN, CDR2 SVGIG (reference sequence). The CDR3 consists of 14 residues. V lost 0 bases and J lost 1, with 6 bases in between. In DNA, the CDR3 is TGTGCCTGGAGTGTTCACGGGAACACCGGGGAGCTGTTTTTT. This translates into CAWSVHGNTGELFF.

This clone was detected only once. The rearrangement uses TRBV2 and TRBJ2-1; the match to TRBD1 covers 11 bases. The CDR3 is 15 amino acids. CDR1 is SNHLY, CDR2 FYNNEI, per germline. V lost 6 bases, J lost 8 bases, and 9 bases stayed unmatched. The CDR3 region has the DNA TGTGCCAGCAGCGAAAAGGACAGGGGGCTGGATGAGCAGTTCTTC. It is translated as CASSEKDRGLDEQFF.

This clone showed up just once. The rearrangement uses TRBV7-9 and TRBJ2-1; D perhaps matches TRBD2 (5 bases). The V gene lost 3 bases and the J gene lost 5 bases, with 11 bases spanning the gap. The CDR3 has 14 amino acids. Looked up from germline, CDR1 is SEHNR and CDR2 is FQNEAQ (reference sequence). The CDR3 loop is CASSFTGIDNEQFF. CDR3 nucleotides: TGTGCCAGCAGCTTTACGGGGATCGACAATGAGCAGTTCTTC.

The J gene is TRBJ2-4, the V gene TRBV27; possible D gene TRBD2, 6 bases. Trimming left V 6 bases short and J 8 bases short, with 14 bases between. CDR3 length equals 13 residues. Germline V gene sequence: CDR1 MNHEY, CDR2 SMNVEV (reference sequence). CDR3 amino acids: CASRGGILDIQYF. CDR3 coding DNA: TGTGCCAGCAGGGGGGGAATTCTGGACATTCAGTACTTC.

This chain uses TRBV6-5 with TRBJ1-3; 7 bases fit TRBD1. CDR3 length: 13 residues. After removal of 6 bases from V and 6 bases from J, the junction contained 5 bases not matched to a gene. Germline V gene data show CDR1 as MNHEY and CDR2 as SVGAGI. The CDR3 loop is CASRQTGTNTIYF. The CDR3 region has the DNA TGTGCCAGCAGGCAGACAGGGACAAACACCATATATTTT.

V usage is TRBV13 and J usage is TRBJ2-7; no reliable D call. The CDR3 totals 14 residues. From germline, CDR1 is PRHDT and CDR2 FYEKMQ (reference sequence). Trimming took off 4 bases at V and 2 bases at J, with 12 bases between the two ends. CDR3 in amino acids: CASSSTLKPYEQYF. CDR3 DNA sequence: TGTGCCAGCAGCTCAACCCTAAAACCCTACGAGCAGTACTTC. The whole variable domain, remainder taken from reference TRBV13 and TRBJ2-7, is AAGVIQSPRHLIKEKRETATLKCYPIPRHDTVYWYQQGPGQDPQFLISFYEKMQSDKGSIPDRFSAQQFSDYHSELNMSSLELGDSALYFCASSSTLKPYEQYFGPGTRLTVT.

The chain carries TRBV5-1 and TRBJ2-3, with 9 bases matching TRBD2. The CDR3 consists of 15 residues. J was trimmed by 1 base and V by 7 bases; bases with no gene match: 7. Germline V gene sequence: CDR1 SGHRS, CDR2 YFSETQ. The CDR3 region has the DNA TGCGCCAGCGTCCCACTAGCGGGCGGCACAGATACGCAGTATTTT. Protein: CASVPLAGGTDTQYF.

V is TRBV10-2 and J is TRBJ2-5; no definite D call. Germline assignment: CDR1 WSHSY and CDR2 SAAADI. The CDR3 is 13 residues long. V gave up 4 bases and J gave up 3 bases, with 9 bases separating them. CDR3 DNA: TGCGCCAGCAGTGCAGGCCTGAAAGAGACCCAGTACTTC. It codes for CASSAGLKETQYF.

V usage is TRBV7-9 and J usage is TRBJ1-2, with no clear D. Trimming took 1 base from V and 5 from J, leaving 17 bases between them. Germline CDR1 SEHNR, CDR2 FQNEAQ (reference sequence). The CDR3 sequence is 16 residues long. The CDR3 loop reads CASSLVTTLADYGYTF. DNA for the CDR3: TGTGCCAGCAGCTTAGTAACAACGCTGGCCGATTATGGCTACACCTTC.